This T cell receptor beta chain is drawn from a study of blood T cell repertoires in COVID-19. Study information: Material from acute and convalescent COVID-19 was sourced from the United States, Italy and Spain. Sample material is recorded as cDNA or gDNA derived from T cells, B-cell-depleted T cells, or PBMCs.

Using immunoSEQ multiplex PCR, the repertoire was profiled, and TCRdb retains in-frame clones only, with some absent. The sample carries over 250,000 clones, roughly 80% recorded once. Patients at the Seattle site were enrolled during active infection and followed longitudinally. The sequencing input was peripheral blood. This clonotype was obtained from a human donor with COVID-19, enrolled during active disease. The donor label of this sample is uncertain.

CDR3 region: CATRGRGLNTEAFF. The CDR3 coding sequence is TGTGCCACCAGGGGAAGGGGTCTGAACACTGAAGCTTTCTTT. This chain connects TRBV24-1 to TRBJ1-1; possibly TRBD1 for D (5 bases). With 7 bases removed from V and 0 bases from J, the gap between germline ends came to 11 bases. Germline values: CDR1 KGHDR, CDR2 SFDVKD. The CDR3 length is 14 residues.